This T cell receptor beta chain was observed in a study of cytomegalovirus exposure and HLA in healthy donors. 60 Vbeta and 13 Jbeta primers were used in PCR. Measured with immunoSEQ multiplex PCR; TCRdb has only the in-frame clones, and not every one. The sample holds 160,000 or so clones, roughly 90% seen once. Trimming took 6 bases from V and 4 from J; bases not matched to a gene: 4. The CDR3 extends over 13 amino acids. The germline V gene has CDR1 MDHEN and CDR2 SYDVKM. This chain links TRBV28 with TRBJ1-1; 8 bases align to TRBD1. The sample comprised PBMCs. This sequence was found in a woman under 30 in good health and CMV-seronegative. For the CDR3, the DNA is TGTGCCAGCAGAAACCAGGGGGCCACTGAAGCTTTCTTT. Amino acids: CASRNQGATEAFF.